The 19 T cell receptor beta chains listed next were all sequenced from one sample in a study of blood T cells in healthy people across ages. The authors ran a second PCR of 7 to 11 cycles using a sample-barcoded 5' primer and a J-beta primer mix. TCRdb re-called the 5' RACE reads through MiXCR, storing one row per CDR3 protein. The sample has about 700,000 distinct CDR3 sequences; about 34% are singletons. Material for sequencing was blood. Receptors originate from a woman older than 75 in good health.

This clonotype came up a few times. The V gene is TRBV20-1, the J gene TRBJ1-5; 8 bases line up with TRBD1. The CDR3 spans 13 residues. Germline values: CDR1 DFQATT, CDR2 SNEGSKA (reference sequence). The V segment lost 6 bases and the J segment 6 bases; nucleotides outside the gene matches: 7. The CDR3 spells CSAPGQGGQPQHF. The CDR3 coding sequence is TGCAGTGCCCCTGGACAGGGCGGTCAGCCCCAGCATTTT.

At least ten counts were recorded for this clonotype. The genes are TRBV20-1 and TRBJ2-5, with 8 positions matching TRBD2. In germline, CDR1 is DFQATT, CDR2 SNEGSKA (reference sequence). The CDR3 consists of 16 residues. The ends lost 6 bases at V and 5 bases at J; junction bases unmatched: 17. The DNA for the CDR3 is TGCAGTGCACCCGACTACGGTAGCGGGGATGGGGAGACCCAGTACTTC. It is translated as CSAPDYGSGDGETQYF.

This clonotype was counted at least ten times. This sequence joins TRBV7-2 and TRBJ2-3, with 9 bases lining up with TRBD1. This CDR3 region has 15 residues. Germline V gene sequence: CDR1 SGHTA, CDR2 FQGNSA. The junction had 9 bases not matched to a gene; V was cut back by 5 bases and J by 6 bases. CDR3 nucleotide sequence: TGTGCCAGCAGCCTCGTGACAGGGGGTCCCGATACGCAGTATTTT. Its translation is CASSLVTGGPDTQYF.

This clonotype occurred many times. The chain carries TRBV5-1 and TRBJ2-7, with 9 nucleotides matching TRBD2. The CDR3 is made up of 16 amino acids. Germline loops: CDR1 SGHRS, CDR2 YFSETQ. V was pared by 0 bases and J by 0 bases, with 4 bases of the junction left unmatched. CDR3 bases: TGCGCCAGCAGCTTGGATAGCGGGGGCCTCTCCTACGAGCAGTACTTC. This translates into CASSLDSGGLSYEQYF.

This clonotype has ten or more counts. The chain joins TRBV12-3 or TRBV12-4 to TRBJ1-5; D is unresolved. Between the trimmed V and J ends, which lost 4 bases and 0 bases, there was a span of 10 bases. The CDR3 totals 15 residues. This chain's CDR3 is CASSYGFYSNQPQHF. The CDR3 bases are TGTGCCAGCAGTTATGGGTTCTATAGCAATCAGCCCCAGCATTTT.

The chain links TRBV7-2 to TRBJ1-5; D may be TRBD1 (5 bases). In germline, CDR1 is SGHTA, CDR2 FQGNSA. The length of the CDR3 is 15 residues. The ends were cut back, 5 bases at V and 3 bases at J, with 14 bases in the middle. The CDR3 sequence is CASSGGASFNQPQHF. CDR3 DNA sequence: TGTGCCAGCAGCGGTGGGGCGAGTTTCAATCAGCCCCAGCATTTT. Full variable domain (remainder filled in from reference TRBV7-2 and TRBJ1-5): GAGVSQSPSNKVTEKGKDVELRCDPISGHTALYWYRQSLGQGLEFLIYFQGNSAPDKSGLPSDRFSAERTGGSVSTLTIQRTQQEDSAVYLCASSGGASFNQPQHFGDGTRLSIL.

This chain uses TRBV5-1 with TRBJ2-1; D not resolved. CDR1 and CDR2 (germline): SGHRS, YFSETQ. The CDR3 is made up of 14 amino acids. V shed 2 bases and J shed 1 base, with 7 bases lying between them. The CDR3 DNA reads as TGCGCCAGCAGCTTAAGGGCTTCCTACAATGAGCAGTTCTTC. It encodes CASSLRASYNEQFF.

This clonotype was detected only a few times. Being one base from a much bigger clone, this may be a read error. V and J are TRBV4-2 and TRBJ2-1, with TRBD2 as a possible D gene (5 bases). Near its end, the DNA agrees better with TRBJ2-7, so the J call may be wrong. The CDR3 covers 15 residues. The germline V gene has CDR1 LGHNA and CDR2 YNFKEQ. Written as DNA, the CDR3 is TGTGCCAGCAGCCAAGACCGGGGAGATTACAATGAGCAGTACTTC. It is translated as CASSQDRGDYNEQYF.

The V and J genes are TRBV2 and TRBJ1-5, with D possibly matching TRBD1 (5 bases). The CDR3 covers 15 residues. The V end lost 6 bases, the J end lost 2 bases, and 14 bases lay between the germline ends. The germline V gene has CDR1 SNHLY and CDR2 FYNNEI. The CDR3 coding sequence is TGTGCCAGCAGCGTCAGGGATGGGGGCAATCAGCCCCAGCATTTT. Translated: CASSVRDGGNQPQHF. Together with reference TRBV2 and TRBJ1-5, the CDR3 gives the full variable domain: EPEVTQTPSHQVTQMGQEVILRCVPISNHLYFYWYRQILGQKVEFLVSFYNNEISEKSEIFDDQFSVERPDGSNFTLKIRSTKLEDSAMYFCASSVRDGGNQPQHFGDGTRLSIL.

This clonotype was seen more than once but under ten times. With a much larger clone just one base away, this may be a read error. CDR3 loop: CASSLAERQGTQYF. In DNA, the CDR3 is TGTGCCAGCAGCTTAGCGGAGCGGCAAGGGACCCAGTACTTC. The chain employs TRBV7-8 and TRBJ2-5, with D perhaps TRBD2 (5 bases). The germline CDR1 and CDR2 sequences are SGHVS and FQNEAQ. The CDR3 is made up of 14 amino acids.

This clonotype showed up just a few times. This may arise from a read error, as a much more abundant clone is one base away. The chain joins TRBV29-1 to TRBJ2-5; D remains ambiguous. V shed 1 base and J shed 11 bases, with 23 bases lying between them. Germline V gives CDR1 SQVTM, CDR2 ANQGSEA. The CDR3 extends over 15 amino acids. DNA for the CDR3: TGCAGCGTTGAAGGCCAGCTCGCTTCGCACAATGAGCAGTACTTC. Protein sequence: CSVEGQLASHNEQYF. Based on the CDR3 plus reference TRBV29-1 and TRBJ2-5, the full variable domain is SAVISQKPSRDICQRGTSLTIQCQVDSQVTMMFWYRQQPGQSLTLIATANQGSEATYESGFVIDKFPISRPNLTFSTLTVSNMSPEDSSIYLCSVEGQLASHNEQYFGPGTRLLVL.

This clonotype came up many times. The V and J genes are TRBV29-1 and TRBJ1-1; D ambiguous. Germline assignment: CDR1 SQVTM and CDR2 ANQGSEA. Trimming stripped 6 bases from V and 1 base from J, with 9 bases between. The CDR3 length is 12 residues. The CDR3 bases are TGCAGCGTCGTTAACCAGAACACTGAAGCTTTCTTT. Its protein product is CSVVNQNTEAFF.

This CDR3 reads CASSGIDRAGANVLTF. CDR3 bases: TGTGCCAGCAGTGGCATCGACAGGGCTGGGGCCAACGTCCTGACTTTC. This rearrangement joins TRBV25-1 to TRBJ2-6, with 7 nucleotides matching TRBD1. Trimming took 4 bases from V and 2 from J; bases not matched to a gene: 5. This CDR3 has 16 amino acids. The germline V gene has CDR1 MGHDK and CDR2 SYGVNS.

This sequence joins TRBV4-1 and TRBJ1-1; TRBD1 might be the D (6 bases). Per germline, CDR1 MGHRA and CDR2 YSYEKL. The ends were cut back, 0 bases at V and 7 bases at J, with 15 bases in the middle. The CDR3 covers 15 residues. CDR3 in DNA: TGCGCCAGCAGCCAAGAAGCGTCAGGGGTAGGTGAAGCTTTCTTT. Translation gives CASSQEASGVGEAFF.

This clonotype was detected many times. This chain joins TRBV12-3 or TRBV12-4 and TRBJ1-1; TRBD1 agrees at 10 bases. This CDR3 contains 17 residues. V shed 7 bases, J shed 0 bases, and the junction held 11 bases outside the gene matches. The CDR3 coding sequence is TGTGCCAGCACCCAAGGGGGGACAGGGGACATGAACACTGAAGCTTTCTTT. It encodes CASTQGGTGDMNTEAFF.

This clonotype was seen many times. CDR3 in amino acids: CASSMAAGGQDEQFF. The CDR3 nucleotides read TGTGCCAGCAGCATGGCAGCGGGGGGGCAGGATGAGCAGTTCTTC. This rearrangement joins TRBV7-9 to TRBJ2-1; the match to TRBD2 covers 10 bases. The CDR3 runs to 15 residues. After removal of 5 bases from V and 8 bases from J, the junction contained 9 bases not matched to a gene. CDR1 SEHNR and CDR2 FQNEAQ come from the germline V gene (reference sequence). Full variable domain (missing parts from reference TRBV7-9 and TRBJ2-1): DTGVSQNPRHKITKRGQNVTFRCDPISEHNRLYWYRQTLGQGPEFLTYFQNEAQLEKSRLLSDRFSAERPKGSFSTLEIQRTEQGDSAMYLCASSMAAGGQDEQFFGPGTRLTVL.

This clonotype has only a few counts. The chain employs TRBV12-3 or TRBV12-4 and TRBJ1-5; TRBD1 might be the D (6 bases). The V end lost 8 bases, the J end lost 1 base, and 15 bases lay between the germline ends. The CDR3 consists of 15 residues. The CDR3 spells CASGTGGGSNQPQHF. The CDR3 bases are TGTGCCAGCGGGACCGGGGGGGGCAGCAATCAGCCCCAGCATTTT.

This clonotype has a handful of counts. This chain links TRBV6-2 or TRBV6-3 with TRBJ2-1; 9 nucleotides agree with TRBD1. Germline V gene sequence: CDR1 MNHEY, CDR2 SVGEGT. This CDR3 comprises 15 residues. The V and J ends lost 11 bases and 9 bases, in that order; junction bases with no gene match: 17. CDR3: CAASLRDRVNGEQFF. As DNA, the CDR3 is TGTGCCGCCTCCTTAAGGGACAGGGTCAACGGTGAGCAGTTCTTC.

This clonotype appeared many times. The V call is TRBV5-1, the J call TRBJ2-1; 10 positions agree with TRBD1. From germline, CDR1 is SGHRS and CDR2 YFSETQ. The CDR3 runs 14 residues. Germline trimming cut 4 bases from V and 10 bases from J; bases unmatched to any gene: 8. CDR3 sequence reads: CASSRGTGVREQFF. The CDR3 region has the DNA TGCGCCAGCAGCCGGGGGACAGGGGTAAGGGAGCAGTTCTTC.